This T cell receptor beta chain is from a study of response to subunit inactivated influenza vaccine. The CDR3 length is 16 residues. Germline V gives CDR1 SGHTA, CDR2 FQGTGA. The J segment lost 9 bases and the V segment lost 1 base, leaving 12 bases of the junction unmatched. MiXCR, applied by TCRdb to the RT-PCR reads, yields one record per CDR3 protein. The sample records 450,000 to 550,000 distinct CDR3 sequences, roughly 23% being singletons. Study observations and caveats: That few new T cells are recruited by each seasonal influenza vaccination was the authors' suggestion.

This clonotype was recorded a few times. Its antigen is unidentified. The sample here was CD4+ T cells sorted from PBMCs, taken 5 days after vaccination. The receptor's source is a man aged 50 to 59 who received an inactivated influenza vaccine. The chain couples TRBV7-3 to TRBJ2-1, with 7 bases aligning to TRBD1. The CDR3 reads CASSLIRRDSSFEQFF. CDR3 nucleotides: TGTGCCAGCAGCTTAATTAGAAGGGACAGCTCGTTTGAGCAGTTCTTC.